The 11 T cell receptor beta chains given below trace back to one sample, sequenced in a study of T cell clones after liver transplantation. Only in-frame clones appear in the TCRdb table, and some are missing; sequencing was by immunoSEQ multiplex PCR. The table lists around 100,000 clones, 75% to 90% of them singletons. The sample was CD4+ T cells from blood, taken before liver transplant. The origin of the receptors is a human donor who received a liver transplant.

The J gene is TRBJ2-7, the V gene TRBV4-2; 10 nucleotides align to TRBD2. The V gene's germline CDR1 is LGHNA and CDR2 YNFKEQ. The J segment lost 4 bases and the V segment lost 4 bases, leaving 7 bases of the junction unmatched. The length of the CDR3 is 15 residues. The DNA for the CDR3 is TGTGCCAGCAGCCTAACCGGGACTAGCGATTACGAGCAGTACTTC. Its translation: CASSLTGTSDYEQYF.

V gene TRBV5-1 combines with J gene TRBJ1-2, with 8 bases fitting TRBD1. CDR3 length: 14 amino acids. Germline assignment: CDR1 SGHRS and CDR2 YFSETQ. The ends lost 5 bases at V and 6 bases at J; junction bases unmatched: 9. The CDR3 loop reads CASRHKDRDDGYTF. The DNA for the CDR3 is TGCGCCAGCAGACATAAGGACAGGGATGATGGCTACACCTTC. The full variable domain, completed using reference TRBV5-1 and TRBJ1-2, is KAGVTQTPRYLIKTRGQQVTLSCSPISGHRSVSWYQQTPGQGLQFLFEYFSETQRNKGNFPGRFSGRQFSNSRSEMNVSTLELGDSALYLCASRHKDRDDGYTFGSGTRLTVV.

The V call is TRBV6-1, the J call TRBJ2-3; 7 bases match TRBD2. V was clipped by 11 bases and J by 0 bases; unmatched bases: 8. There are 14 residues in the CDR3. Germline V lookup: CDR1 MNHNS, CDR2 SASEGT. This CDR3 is CAGGVQSSTDTQYF. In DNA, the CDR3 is TGTGCCGGGGGGGTACAATCTAGCACAGATACGCAGTATTTT.

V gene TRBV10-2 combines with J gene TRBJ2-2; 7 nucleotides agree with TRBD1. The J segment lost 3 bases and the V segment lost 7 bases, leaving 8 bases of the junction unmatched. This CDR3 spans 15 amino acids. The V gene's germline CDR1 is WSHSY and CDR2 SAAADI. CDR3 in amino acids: CASKDRGQDTGELFF. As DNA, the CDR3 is TGCGCCAGCAAAGATAGGGGGCAGGACACCGGGGAGCTGTTTTTT.

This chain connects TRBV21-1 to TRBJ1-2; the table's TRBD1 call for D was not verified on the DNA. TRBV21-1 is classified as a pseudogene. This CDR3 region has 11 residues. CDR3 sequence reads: CASSKDGTDTF. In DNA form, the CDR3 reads TGTGCCAGCAGCAAAGACGGGACAGACACCTTC.

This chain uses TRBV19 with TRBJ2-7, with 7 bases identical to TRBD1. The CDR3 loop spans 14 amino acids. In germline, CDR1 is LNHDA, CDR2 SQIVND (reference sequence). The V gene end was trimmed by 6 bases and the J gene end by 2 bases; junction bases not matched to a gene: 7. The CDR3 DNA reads TGTGCCAGTAGCTCCCGGGACAGTGCCTACGAGCAGTACTTC. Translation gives CASSSRDSAYEQYF.

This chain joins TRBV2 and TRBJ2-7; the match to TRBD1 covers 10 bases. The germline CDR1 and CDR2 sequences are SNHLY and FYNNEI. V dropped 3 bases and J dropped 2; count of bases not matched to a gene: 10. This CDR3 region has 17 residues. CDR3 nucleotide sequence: TGTGCCAGCAGTGAGGACAGGGGGAAGGCTAGTCCCTACGAGCAGTACTTC. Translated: CASSEDRGKASPYEQYF.

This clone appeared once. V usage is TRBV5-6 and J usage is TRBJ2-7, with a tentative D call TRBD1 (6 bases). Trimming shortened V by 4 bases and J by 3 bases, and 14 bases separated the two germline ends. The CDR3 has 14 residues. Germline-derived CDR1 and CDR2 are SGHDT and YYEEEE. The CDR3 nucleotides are TGTGCCAGCAGCCACTCGGGACATGACTACGAGCAGTACTTC. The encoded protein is CASSHSGHDYEQYF.

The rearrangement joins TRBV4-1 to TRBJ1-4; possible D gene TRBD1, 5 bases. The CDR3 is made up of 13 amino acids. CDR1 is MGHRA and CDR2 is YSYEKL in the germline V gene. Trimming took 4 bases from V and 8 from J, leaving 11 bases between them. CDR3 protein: CASSPRQGEKLFF. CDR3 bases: TGCGCCAGCAGCCCCCGTCAGGGCGAAAAACTGTTTTTT.

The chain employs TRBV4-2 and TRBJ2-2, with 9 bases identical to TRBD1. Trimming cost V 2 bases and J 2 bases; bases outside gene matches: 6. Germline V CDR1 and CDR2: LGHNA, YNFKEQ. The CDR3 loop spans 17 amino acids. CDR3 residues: CASSQNRDRANTGELFF. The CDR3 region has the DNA TGTGCCAGCAGCCAAAATCGGGACAGGGCAAACACCGGGGAGCTGTTTTTT.

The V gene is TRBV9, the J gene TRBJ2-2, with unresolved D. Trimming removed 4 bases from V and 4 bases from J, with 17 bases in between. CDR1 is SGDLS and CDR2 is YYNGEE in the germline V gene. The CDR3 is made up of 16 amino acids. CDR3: CASSPSSSPSTGELFF. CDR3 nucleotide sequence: TGTGCCAGCAGCCCCAGCTCGAGTCCAAGCACCGGGGAGCTGTTTTTT.